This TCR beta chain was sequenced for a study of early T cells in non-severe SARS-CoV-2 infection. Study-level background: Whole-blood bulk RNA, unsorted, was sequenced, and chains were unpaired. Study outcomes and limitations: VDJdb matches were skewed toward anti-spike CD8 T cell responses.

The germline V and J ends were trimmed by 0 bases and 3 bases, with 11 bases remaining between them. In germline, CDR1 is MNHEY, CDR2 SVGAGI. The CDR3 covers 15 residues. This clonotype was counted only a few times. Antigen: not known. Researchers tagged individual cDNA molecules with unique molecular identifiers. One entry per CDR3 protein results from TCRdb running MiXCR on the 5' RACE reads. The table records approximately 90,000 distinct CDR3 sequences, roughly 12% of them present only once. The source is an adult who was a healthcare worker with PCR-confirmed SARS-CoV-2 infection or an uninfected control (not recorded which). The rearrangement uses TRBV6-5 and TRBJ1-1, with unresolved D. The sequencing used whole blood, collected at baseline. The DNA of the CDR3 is TGTGCCAGCAGTTACTCAGGCCTGGTGGACACTGAAGCTTTCTTT. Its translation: CASSYSGLVDTEAFF.